This note documents a single T cell receptor (beta chain) sequence. TCRdb reanalysed the 5' RACE reads using MiXCR and keeps one entry per CDR3 protein. This table has around 60,000 distinct CDR3 sequences, less than 10% appearing once. These data originate in a study of spatial heterogeneity in lung cancer. Looking at the study overall: The average appearance count of each unique TCR and UMI combination in raw reads was more than eight.

Described time point: sample taken at primary tumor resection. Whole RNA came from tumor, nontumor lung or frozen PBMC and was sequenced without being sorted. Trimming stripped 3 bases from V and 0 bases from J, with 6 bases between. Germline V lookup: CDR1 MNHEY, CDR2 SMNVEV (reference sequence). The CDR3 has 14 amino acids. This receptor was obtained from a female donor with early-stage non-small cell lung cancer. This chain connects TRBV27 to TRBJ1-5; D gene ambiguous. Sequences were derived from PBMCs, sampled at surgery. CDR3 DNA: TGTGCCAGCAGTTTCCCTGATAGCAATCAGCCCCAGCATTTT. Translated: CASSFPDSNQPQHF.